Described below is a single TCR beta chain sequence and its context. Its antigen is currently unknown. This sample stems from a study of regulatory T cells in long-lasting Graves disease. Study context: Those Graves' patients who were newly diagnosed had been on antithyroid drugs under 3 months.

To make TCR beta libraries, researchers used iRepertoire HTBI primers and Arm-PCR of CDR3 regions. TCRdb re-derived calls from the multiplex PCR reads in MiXCR, one entry per CDR3 protein. The top ten hold less than 15% of the sample, which has around 240,000 distinct CDR3 sequences, about 17% seen once. The CDR3 extends over 13 amino acids. V lost 1 base, J lost 7 bases, and 10 bases lay in between. CDR1 is MGHDK, CDR2 SYGVNS, per germline. Study-wide results and caveats: Comparison showed that persistent patients shared more public clonotypes (around 3,000) than new patients (nearly 1,000). Persistent Graves' patients showed less TCR diversity than newly diagnosed patients showed. There was favoring of TRBV28, TRBJ1-2 and TRBJ2-5 in persistent disease.

Specified time point: newly diagnosed GD, antithyroid drugs for less than 3 months. The TCR library used RNA extracted from PBMCs. The same data also went into a second study, on T cells in Graves' hyperthyroidism and ophthalmopathy.

The receptor's source is a woman aged 25-40 years with Graves disease. The source was peripheral blood mononuclear cells (PBMCs), collected at new diagnosis, from a patient treated with antithyroid drugs. The V gene is TRBV25-1, the J gene TRBJ1-1; TRBD1 is a possible D gene (6 bases). CDR3 sequence (DNA): TGTGCCAGCAGTGAATGGGGGGGCTTTGAAGCTTTCTTT. This sequence encodes CASSEWGGFEAFF.